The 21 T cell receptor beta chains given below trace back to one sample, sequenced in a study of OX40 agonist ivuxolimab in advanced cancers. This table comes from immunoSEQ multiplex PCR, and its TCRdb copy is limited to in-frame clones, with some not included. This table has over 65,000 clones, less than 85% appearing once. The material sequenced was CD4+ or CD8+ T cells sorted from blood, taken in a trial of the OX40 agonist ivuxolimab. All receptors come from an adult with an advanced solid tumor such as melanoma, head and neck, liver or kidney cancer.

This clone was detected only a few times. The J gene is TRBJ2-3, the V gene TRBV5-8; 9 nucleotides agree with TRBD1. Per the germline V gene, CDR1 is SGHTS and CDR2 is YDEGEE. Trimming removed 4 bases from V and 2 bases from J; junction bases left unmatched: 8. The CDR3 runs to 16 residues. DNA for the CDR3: TGTGCCAGCAGCAGTACCGGGACAGGGTACACAGATACGCAGTATTTT. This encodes CASSSTGTGYTDTQYF.

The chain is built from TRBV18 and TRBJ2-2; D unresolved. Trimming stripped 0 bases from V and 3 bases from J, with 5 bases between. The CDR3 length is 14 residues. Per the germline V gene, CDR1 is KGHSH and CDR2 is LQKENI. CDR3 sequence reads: CASSPPKDTGELFF. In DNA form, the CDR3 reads TGTGCCAGCTCACCACCAAAGGACACCGGGGAGCTGTTTTTT.

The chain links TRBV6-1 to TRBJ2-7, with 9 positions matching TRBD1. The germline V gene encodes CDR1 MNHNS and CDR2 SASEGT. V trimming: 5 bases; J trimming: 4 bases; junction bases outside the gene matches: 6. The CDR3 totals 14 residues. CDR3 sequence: CASSPEQGAYEQYV. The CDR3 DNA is TGTGCCAGCAGTCCCGAACAGGGGGCGTACGAGCAGTACGTC.

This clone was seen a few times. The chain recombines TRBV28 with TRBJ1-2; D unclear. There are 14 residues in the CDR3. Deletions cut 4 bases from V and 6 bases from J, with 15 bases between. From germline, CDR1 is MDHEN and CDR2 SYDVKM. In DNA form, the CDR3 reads TGTGCCAGCAGTTACCACGGACGTGGAAATGGCTACACCTTC. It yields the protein CASSYHGRGNGYTF.

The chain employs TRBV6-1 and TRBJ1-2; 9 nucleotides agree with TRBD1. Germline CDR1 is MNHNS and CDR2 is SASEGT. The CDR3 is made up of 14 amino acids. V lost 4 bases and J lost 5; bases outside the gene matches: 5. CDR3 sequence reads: CASSVTGGRYGYTF. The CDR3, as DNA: TGTGCCAGCAGTGTTACAGGGGGCCGTTATGGCTACACCTTC.

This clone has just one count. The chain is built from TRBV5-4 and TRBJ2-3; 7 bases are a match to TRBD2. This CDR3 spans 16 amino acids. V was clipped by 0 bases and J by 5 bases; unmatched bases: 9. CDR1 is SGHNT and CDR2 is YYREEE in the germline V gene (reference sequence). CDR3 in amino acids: CASSLGGGSEGDTQYF. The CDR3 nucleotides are TGTGCCAGCAGCTTGGGGGGCGGGAGTGAGGGAGATACGCAGTATTTT.

In nucleotides, the CDR3 is TGTGCCACCAGCAGAGATAGGCGTCTTCAGCCCCAGCATTTT. It translates to CATSRDRRLQPQHF. The chain has TRBV15 and TRBJ1-5, with D uncertain. Germline V gives CDR1 LNHNV, CDR2 YYDKDF (reference sequence). The V and J ends lost 0 bases and 6 bases respectively, with 9 bases between them. This CDR3 comprises 14 residues.

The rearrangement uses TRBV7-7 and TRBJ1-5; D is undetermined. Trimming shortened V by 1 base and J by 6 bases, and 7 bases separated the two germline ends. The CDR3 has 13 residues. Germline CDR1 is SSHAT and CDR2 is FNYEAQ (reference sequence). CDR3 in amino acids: CASSLGRGQPQHF. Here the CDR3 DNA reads TGTGCCAGCAGCTTAGGAAGAGGTCAGCCCCAGCATTTT.

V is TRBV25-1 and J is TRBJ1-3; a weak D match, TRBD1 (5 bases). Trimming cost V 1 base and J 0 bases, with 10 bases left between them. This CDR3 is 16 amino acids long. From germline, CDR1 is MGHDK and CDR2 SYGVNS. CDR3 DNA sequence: TGTGCCAGCAGTGAATTAGGGGCAGCCTCTGGAAACACCATATATTTT. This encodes CASSELGAASGNTIYF. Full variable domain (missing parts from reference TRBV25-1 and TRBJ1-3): EADIYQTPRYLVIGTGKKITLECSQTMGHDKMYWYQQDPGMELHLIHYSYGVNSTEKGDLSSESTVSRIRTEHFPLTLESARPSHTSQYLCASSELGAASGNTIYFGEGSWLTVV.

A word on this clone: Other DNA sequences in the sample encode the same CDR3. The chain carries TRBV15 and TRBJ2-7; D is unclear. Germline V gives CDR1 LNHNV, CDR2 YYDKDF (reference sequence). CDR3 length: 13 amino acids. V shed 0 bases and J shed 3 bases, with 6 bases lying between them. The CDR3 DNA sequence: TGTGCCACCAGCAGAGAAGGGTTCTACGAGCAGTACTTC. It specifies CATSREGFYEQYF. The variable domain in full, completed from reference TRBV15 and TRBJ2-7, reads DAMVIQNPRYQVTQFGKPVTLSCSQTLNHNVMYWYQQKSSQAPKLLFHYYDKDFNNEADTPDNFQSRRPNTSFCFLDIRSPGLGDTAMYLCATSREGFYEQYFGPGTRLTVT.

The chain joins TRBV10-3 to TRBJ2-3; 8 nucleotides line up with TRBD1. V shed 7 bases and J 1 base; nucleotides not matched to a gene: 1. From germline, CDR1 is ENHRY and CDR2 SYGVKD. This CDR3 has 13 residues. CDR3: CAIMGQGTDTQYF. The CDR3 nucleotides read TGTGCCATCATGGGACAGGGCACAGATACGCAGTATTTT.

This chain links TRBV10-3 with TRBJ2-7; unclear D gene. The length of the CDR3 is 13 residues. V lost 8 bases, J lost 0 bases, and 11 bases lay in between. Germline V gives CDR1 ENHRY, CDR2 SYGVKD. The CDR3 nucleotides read TGTGCCATCGACGGCCTCAGCTCCTACGAGCAGTACGTC. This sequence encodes CAIDGLSSYEQYV.

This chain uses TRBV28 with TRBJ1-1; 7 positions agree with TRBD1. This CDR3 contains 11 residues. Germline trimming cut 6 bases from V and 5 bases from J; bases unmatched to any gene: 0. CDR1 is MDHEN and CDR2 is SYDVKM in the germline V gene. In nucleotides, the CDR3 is TGTGCCAGCAGACAGGGGACTGAAGCTTTCTTT. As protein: CASRQGTEAFF.

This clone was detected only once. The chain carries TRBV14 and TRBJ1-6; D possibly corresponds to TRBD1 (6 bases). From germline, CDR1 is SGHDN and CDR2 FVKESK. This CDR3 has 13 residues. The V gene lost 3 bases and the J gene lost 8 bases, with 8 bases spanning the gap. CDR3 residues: CASSQRQDSPLHF. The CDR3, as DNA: TGTGCCAGCAGCCAGAGACAGGATTCACCCCTCCACTTT.

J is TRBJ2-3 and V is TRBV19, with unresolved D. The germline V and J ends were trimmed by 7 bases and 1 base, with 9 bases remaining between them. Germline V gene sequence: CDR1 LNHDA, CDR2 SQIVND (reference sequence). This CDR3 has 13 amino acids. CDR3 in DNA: TGTGCCAGTAAGGAGAGAGGCACAGATACGCAGTATTTT. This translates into CASKERGTDTQYF.

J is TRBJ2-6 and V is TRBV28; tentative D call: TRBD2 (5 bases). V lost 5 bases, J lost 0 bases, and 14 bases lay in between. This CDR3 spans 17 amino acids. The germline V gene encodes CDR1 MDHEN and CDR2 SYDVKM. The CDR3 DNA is TGTGCCAGCAGTGCCGCAACTGGGAGCTCTGGGGCCAACGTCCTGACTTTC. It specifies CASSAATGSSGANVLTF. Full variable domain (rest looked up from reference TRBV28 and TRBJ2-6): DVKVTQSSRYLVKRTGEKVFLECVQDMDHENMFWYRQDPGLGLRLIYFSYDVKMKEKGDIPEGYSVSREKKERFSLILESASTNQTSMYLCASSAATGSSGANVLTFGAGSRLTVL.

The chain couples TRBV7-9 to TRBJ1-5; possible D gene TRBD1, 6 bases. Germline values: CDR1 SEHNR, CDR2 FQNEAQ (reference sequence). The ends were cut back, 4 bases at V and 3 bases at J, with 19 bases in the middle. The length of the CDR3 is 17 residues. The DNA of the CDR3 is TGTGCCAGCAGCTGGGCTTTAGGGGGTGTAATCAATCAGCCCCAGCATTTT. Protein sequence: CASSWALGGVINQPQHF.

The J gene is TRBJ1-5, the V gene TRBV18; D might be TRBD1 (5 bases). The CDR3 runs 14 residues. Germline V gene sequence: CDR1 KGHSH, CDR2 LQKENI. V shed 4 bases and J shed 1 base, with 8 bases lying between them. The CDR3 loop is CASSRGGSNQPQHF. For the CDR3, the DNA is TGTGCCAGCTCACGGGGGGGGAGCAATCAGCCCCAGCATTTT.

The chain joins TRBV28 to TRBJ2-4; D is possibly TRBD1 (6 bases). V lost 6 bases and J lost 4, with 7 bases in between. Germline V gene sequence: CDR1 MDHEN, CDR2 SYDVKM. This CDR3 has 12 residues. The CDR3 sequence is CASRQGKNIQYF. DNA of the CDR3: TGTGCCAGCAGGCAGGGGAAAAACATTCAGTACTTC.

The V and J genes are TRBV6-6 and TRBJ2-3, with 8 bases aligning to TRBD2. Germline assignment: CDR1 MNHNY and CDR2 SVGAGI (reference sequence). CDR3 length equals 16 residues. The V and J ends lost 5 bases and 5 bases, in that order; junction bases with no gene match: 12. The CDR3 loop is CASSRPGGLDGDTQYF. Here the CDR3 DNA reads TGTGCCAGCAGTCGACCTGGGGGACTAGACGGAGATACGCAGTATTTT.

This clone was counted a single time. In DNA form, the CDR3 reads TGCGCCAGCAGCTTGGGATCGGGGGGCCGGGGCTACACCTTC. This encodes CASSLGSGGRGYTF. This chain links TRBV5-1 with TRBJ1-2; maybe TRBD1 (6 bases). CDR3 length equals 14 residues. The germline V and J ends were trimmed by 0 bases and 8 bases, with 14 bases remaining between them. Looked up from germline, CDR1 is SGHRS and CDR2 is YFSETQ.